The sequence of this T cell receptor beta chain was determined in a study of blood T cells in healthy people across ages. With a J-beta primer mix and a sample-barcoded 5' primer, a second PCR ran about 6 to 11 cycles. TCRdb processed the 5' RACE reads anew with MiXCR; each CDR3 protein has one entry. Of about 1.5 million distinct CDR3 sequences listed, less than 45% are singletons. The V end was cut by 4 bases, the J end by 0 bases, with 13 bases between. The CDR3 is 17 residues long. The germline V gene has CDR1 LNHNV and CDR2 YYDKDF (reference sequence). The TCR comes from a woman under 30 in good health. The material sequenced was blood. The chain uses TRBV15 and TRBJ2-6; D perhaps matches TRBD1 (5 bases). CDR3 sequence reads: CATSIQGRGSGANVLTF. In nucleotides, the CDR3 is TGTGCCACCAGCATCCAGGGCCGAGGCTCTGGGGCCAACGTCCTGACTTTC.